The entry below describes one T cell receptor (beta chain). One junction end disagrees with the germline gene, perhaps due to a read error. Amplified material comprised TCR beta CDR3 regions derived from RNA transcripts. RT-PCR in the first round used HTBI primers; a second-round multiplex PCR followed. Each CDR3 protein gets one entry after TCRdb re-called the multiplex PCR reads with MiXCR. The sample lists approximately 540,000 distinct CDR3 sequences, under 45% occurring once. The CDR3 totals 11 residues. The germline V gene has CDR1 MNHEY and CDR2 SVGAGI. This entry is derived from a study of Graves' ophthalmopathy and Graves' hyperthyroidism. Diagnosis used clinical symptoms, serum thyroxine, TRAb, thyroid ultrasound and orbital computed tomography.

The source of this sequence is an adult man with Graves' hyperthyroidism. The chain uses TRBV6-5 and TRBJ2-2, with D possibly matching TRBD2 (6 bases). The sequenced sample consisted of peripheral blood or thyroid tissue (not recorded which). The CDR3 nucleotides are TGTGCCAGCAACTGGGACGGGGGGCTGTTTTTT. Its protein is CASNWDGGLFF.